Presented here are 7 T cell receptor beta chains from one specimen sequenced in a study of T cell repertoires in aging, cancer and after chemotherapy. Amplification of TCR beta used genomic DNA extracted from peripheral blood. TRB rearrangements spanning V, D and J were amplified using mixed TRB-A/B primers. Each CDR3 protein is one row after TCRdb ran MiXCR on the multiplex PCR reads. Found here are approximately 3,300 distinct CDR3 sequences, around 20% of them singletons; the top ten hold 15% to 20%. Sequencing was carried out using blood. These receptors came from a human donor with a blood cancer.

This clonotype is termed medium-sized. The rearrangement uses TRBV18 and TRBJ1-2; tentatively, D is TRBD1 (6 bases). Trimming stripped 0 bases from V and 4 bases from J, with 15 bases between. The CDR3 loop spans 16 amino acids. CDR1 is KGHSH and CDR2 is LQKENI in the germline V gene. The CDR3, as DNA: TGTGCCAGCTCACCACCCGGCAGGACAGCTGGCTATGGCTACACCTTC. Its translation: CASSPPGRTAGYGYTF.

V usage is TRBV20-1 and J usage is TRBJ1-5, with D possibly matching TRBD1 (5 bases). Trimming stripped 7 bases from V and 2 bases from J, with 9 bases between. Germline V gives CDR1 DFQATT, CDR2 SNEGSKA (reference sequence). The CDR3 runs to 12 residues. The CDR3 sequence: CSVRVGNQPQHF. The CDR3 DNA follows: TGCAGTGTCAGGGTCGGCAATCAGCCCCAGCATTTT.

The DNA of the CDR3 is TGTGCCAGCAGCTTTGCCGGGACCCCTCTTCAGTACTTC. Translated: CASSFAGTPLQYF. The V call is TRBV7-2, the J call TRBJ2-4; D could derive from TRBD1 or TRBD2 (5 bases each). Germline values: CDR1 SGHTA, CDR2 FQGNSA. The CDR3 spans 13 residues. Trimming took 3 bases from V and 11 from J, leaving 14 bases between them.

To note about this clonotype: This could be a read error, since a much larger clone is one nucleotide away. The V call is TRBV27, the J call TRBJ2-2; D not resolved. The CDR3 contains 15 residues. The germline V gene encodes CDR1 MNHEY and CDR2 SMNVEV (reference sequence). The CDR3 loop reads CASSYLGSVTEELFF. The CDR3 DNA sequence: TGTGCCAGCAGTTATTTGGGTTCGGTCACCGAGGAGCTGTTTTTT.

To note about this clonotype: This may stem from a read error, because a much larger clone lies one nucleotide away. The chain has TRBV6-5 and TRBJ2-7; D is undetermined. The CDR3 is 12 residues long. The germline gives CDR1 MNHEY, CDR2 SVGAGI. Here the CDR3 reads CASSHRNYEKYF. CDR3 nucleotides: TGTGCCAGCAGCCATCGGAACTACGAGAAGTACTTC.

With regard to this clonotype: This sequence may be a read error, since a much larger clone differs from it by one base. The rearrangement links TRBV12-3 or TRBV12-4 to TRBJ2-1, with D uncertain. Trimming stripped 5 bases from V and 8 bases from J, with 7 bases between. This CDR3 region has 11 residues. The CDR3 coding sequence is TGTGCCAGCAGTGCGAAGGATGAGCAGTTCTTC. Protein product: CASSAKDEQFF.

A note on this clonotype: No conserved phenylalanine or tryptophan is present at the end of the CDR3, so a read error is the likely explanation. This chain uses TRBV5-1 with TRBJ2-2; D perhaps matches TRBD1 (6 bases). Germline V lookup: CDR1 SGHRS, CDR2 YFSETQ. This CDR3 has 16 residues. Between the trimmed V and J ends, which lost 4 bases and 0 bases, there was a span of 13 bases. The CDR3 region has the DNA TGCGCCAGCAGCGGAGCCGGGACAACGAACACCGGGGAGCTGTTTTTA. Its protein is CASSGAGTTNTGELFL.